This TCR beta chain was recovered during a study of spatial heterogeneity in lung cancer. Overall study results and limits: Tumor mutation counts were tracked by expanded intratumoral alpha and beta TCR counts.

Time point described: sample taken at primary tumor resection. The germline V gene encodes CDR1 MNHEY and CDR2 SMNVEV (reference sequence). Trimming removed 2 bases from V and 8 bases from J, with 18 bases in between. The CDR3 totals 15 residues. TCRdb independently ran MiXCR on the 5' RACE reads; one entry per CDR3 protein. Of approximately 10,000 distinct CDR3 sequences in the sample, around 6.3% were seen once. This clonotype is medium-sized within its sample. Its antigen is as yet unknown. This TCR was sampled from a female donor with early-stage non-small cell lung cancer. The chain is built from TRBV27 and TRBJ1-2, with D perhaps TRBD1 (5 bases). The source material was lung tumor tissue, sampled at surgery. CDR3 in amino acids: CASSLAQYGAQGYTF. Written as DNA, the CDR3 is TGTGCCAGCAGTTTAGCTCAGTACGGGGCGCAGGGCTACACCTTC.